A selection of T cell receptor beta chains follows, all from one sample in a study of shared clonotypes between healthy human individuals. Profiled with immunoSEQ multiplex PCR; TCRdb holds only in-frame clones, not every one. This repertoire shows just over 2,000,000 clones, 85% to 95% found once; its top ten account for 0.13%. Sequenced input: naive CD4+ T cells sorted from blood. The source of these receptors is a man aged 18 to 29 in good health. Each CDR3 is given with its conserved first and last residue. The D gene is left open where the match is weak.

TRBV9,TRBJ2-3,TRBD2,TGTGCCAGCAGCCCCCGCGGGAGTATCGGGGGAGATACGCAGTATTTT,CASSPRGSIGGDTQYF
TRBV18,TRBJ2-3,NA,TGTGCCAGCTCACCACCTGCGGGGGCGGATACGCAGTATTTT,CASSPPAGADTQYF
TRBV9,TRBJ1-5,NA,TGTGCCAGCAGCGCGTCACGGGACCCTCCGGTGCAGCCCCAGCATTTT,CASSASRDPPVQPQHF
TRBV5-4,TRBJ2-7,NA,TGTGCCAGCAGCTGTCCCCTTACAGGTAATGAGTGGTCCTACGAGCAGTACTTC,CASSCPLTGNEWSYEQYF
TRBV5-4,TRBJ1-6,NA,TGTGCCAGCAGCCCCTCCAGGGGAAATAATTCACCCCTCCACTTT,CASSPSRGNNSPLHF
TRBV19,TRBJ2-2,TRBD1,TGTGCCAGTAGTATTCAGGGGGCCACCGGGGAGCTGTTTTTT,CASSIQGATGELFF
TRBV30,TRBJ2-1,NA,TGTGCCTGGAGTCTTGACAAAGCCTTAAGGGTTGAGCAGTTCTTC,CAWSLDKALRVEQFF
TRBV28,TRBJ2-7,NA,TGTGCCAGCATGCCAGGGACTCTCGGGGCCTACGAGCAGTACTTC,CASMPGTLGAYEQYF
TRBV5-1,TRBJ1-1,NA,TGCGCCAGCAGCTCCCGAACAAGATGGGAGGAAGCTTTCTTT,CASSSRTRWEEAFF
TRBV10-3,TRBJ2-5,NA,TGTGCCATCCGGGATTTCCAAGAGACCCAGTACTTC,CAIRDFQETQYF
TRBV6-5,TRBJ2-7,NA,TGTGCCAGCAGTGAACTGATTGGGATCGAGCAGTACTTC,CASSELIGIEQYF
TRBV7-9,TRBJ1-1,NA,TGTGCCAGCAGCTTATCCTTGGGGGAGACCACTGAAGCTTTCTTT,CASSLSLGETTEAFF
TRBV10-3,TRBJ2-5,TRBD2,TGTGCCATCAGTGAGACTAGCGGGAGCGGGGAGACCCAGTACTTC,CAISETSGSGETQYF
TRBV19,TRBJ2-3,NA,TGTGCCAGTAGTAACCCATTGCGGGCGCCAGATACGCAGTATTTT,CASSNPLRAPDTQYF
TRBV1,TRBJ1-2,NA,TGCACCAGCAGCCAAGCCCACCGGGACAGGGACTATGGCTACACCTTC,CTSSQAHRDRDYGYTF
TRBV5-1,TRBJ2-2,TRBD1,TGCGCCAGCAGTTTTTTTCGGGACAGGGTCACCGGGGAGCTGTTTTTT,CASSFFRDRVTGELFF
TRBV14,TRBJ2-7,NA,TGTGCCAGCAGCCAAGCAGCGGGCGCCTCCTACGAGCAGTACTTC,CASSQAAGASYEQYF
TRBV6-1,TRBJ2-1,NA,TGTGCCAGCATGCGGGACACCACCAATGAGCAGTTCTTC,CASMRDTTNEQFF
TRBV4-2,TRBJ1-5,NA,TGTGCCAGCAGCCAAGGGGGCAGGTTCGACAATCAGCCCCAGCATTTT,CASSQGGRFDNQPQHF
TRBV5-1,TRBJ2-6,TRBD1,TGCGCCAGCAGCTTGTCCAGGGGACAGGGTTCTGGGGCCAACGTCCTGACTTTC,CASSLSRGQGSGANVLTF
TRBV20-1,TRBJ2-5,NA,TGCAGTACTACTAGCAAGGAGACCCAGTACTTC,CSTTSKETQYF
TRBV29-1,TRBJ2-3,NA,TGCAGCGTTGAACGCACAGATACGCAGTATTTT,CSVERTDTQYF
TRBV5-6,TRBJ2-2,NA,TGTGCCAGCAGCTTGGACAGGGTACGGCCCGGGGAGCTGTTTTTT,CASSLDRVRPGELFF